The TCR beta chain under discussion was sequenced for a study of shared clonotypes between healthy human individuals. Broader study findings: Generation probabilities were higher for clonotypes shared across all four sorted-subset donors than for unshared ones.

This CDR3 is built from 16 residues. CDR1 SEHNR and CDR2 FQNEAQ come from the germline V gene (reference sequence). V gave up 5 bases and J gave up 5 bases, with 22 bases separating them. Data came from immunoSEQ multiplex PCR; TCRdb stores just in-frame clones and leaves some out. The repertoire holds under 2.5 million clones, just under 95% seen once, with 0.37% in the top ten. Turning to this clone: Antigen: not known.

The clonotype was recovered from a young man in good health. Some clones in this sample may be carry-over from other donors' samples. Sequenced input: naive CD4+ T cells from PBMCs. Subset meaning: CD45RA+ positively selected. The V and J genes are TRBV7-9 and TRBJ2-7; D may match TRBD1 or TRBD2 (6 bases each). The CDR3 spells CASSAGAGRQDHEQYF. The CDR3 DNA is TGTGCCAGCAGCGCAGGGGCGGGACGTCAAGACCACGAGCAGTACTTC.